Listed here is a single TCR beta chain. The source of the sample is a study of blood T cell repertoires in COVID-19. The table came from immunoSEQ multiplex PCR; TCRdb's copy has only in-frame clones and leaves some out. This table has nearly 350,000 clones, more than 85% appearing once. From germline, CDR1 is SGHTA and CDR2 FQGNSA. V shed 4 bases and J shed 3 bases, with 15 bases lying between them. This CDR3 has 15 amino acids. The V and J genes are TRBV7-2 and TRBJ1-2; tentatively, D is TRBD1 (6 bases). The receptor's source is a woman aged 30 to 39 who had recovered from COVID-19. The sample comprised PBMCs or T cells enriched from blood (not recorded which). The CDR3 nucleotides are TGTGCCAGCAGCTCTTACAGGGTAGGAGACTATGGCTACACCTTC. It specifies CASSSYRVGDYGYTF.